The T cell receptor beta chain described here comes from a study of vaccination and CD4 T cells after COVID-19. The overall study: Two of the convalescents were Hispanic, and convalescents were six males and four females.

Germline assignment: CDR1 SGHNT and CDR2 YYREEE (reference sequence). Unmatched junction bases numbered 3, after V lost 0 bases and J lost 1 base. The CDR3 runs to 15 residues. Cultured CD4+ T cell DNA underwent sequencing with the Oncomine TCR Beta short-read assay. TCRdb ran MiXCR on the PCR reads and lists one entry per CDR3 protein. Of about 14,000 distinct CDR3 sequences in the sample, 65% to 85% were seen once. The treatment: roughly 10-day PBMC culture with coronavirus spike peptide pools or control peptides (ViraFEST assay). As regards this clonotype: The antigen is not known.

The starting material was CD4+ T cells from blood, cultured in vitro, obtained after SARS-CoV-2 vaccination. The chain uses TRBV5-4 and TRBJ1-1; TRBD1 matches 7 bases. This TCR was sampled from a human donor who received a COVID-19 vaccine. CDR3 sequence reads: CASSLETGKNTEAFF. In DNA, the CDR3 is TGTGCCAGCAGCTTGGAGACAGGGAAGAACACTGAAGCTTTCTTT.